This passage covers 30 T cell receptor beta chains from one sample sequenced in a study of regulatory T cells in long-lasting Graves disease. Construction of TCR beta libraries relied on iRepertoire HTBI primers and on Arm-PCR targeting CDR3 regions. TCRdb analysed the multiplex PCR reads with MiXCR anew, one entry per CDR3 protein. The data contain some 420,000 distinct CDR3 sequences, 22% of them singletons. Time point denoted: persistent/refractory GD, antithyroid drugs over 5 years with positive TRAb. Scientists built the TCR library using RNA that was extracted from PBMCs. The material was peripheral blood mononuclear cells (PBMCs), obtained when the disease was refractory, from a patient treated with antithyroid drugs. The receptors originated from a female donor with Graves disease.

This clonotype was found many times. This chain uses TRBV28 with TRBJ2-7, with 9 nucleotides matching TRBD1. J was trimmed by 3 bases and V by 5 bases; bases with no gene match: 11. The V gene's germline CDR1 is MDHEN and CDR2 SYDVKM. The CDR3 extends over 16 amino acids. CDR3 in DNA: TGTGCCAGCAGTCCCCAGGACAGGGGCCCTTTCTACGAGCAGTACTTC. This encodes CASSPQDRGPFYEQYF.

The V gene is TRBV25-1, the J gene TRBJ2-7; no clear D gene. Germline values: CDR1 MGHDK, CDR2 SYGVNS. V was trimmed by 4 bases and J by 5 bases, leaving 18 bases between them. The CDR3 contains 15 residues. The CDR3 bases are TGTGCCAGCAGTGGGATGGGATGGGATGTCCACGAGCAGTACTTC. Amino acids: CASSGMGWDVHEQYF.

There are a few counts of this clonotype. The chain has TRBV4-3 and TRBJ1-1; 8 bases align to TRBD1. V lost 1 base, J lost 5 bases, and 9 bases stayed unmatched. CDR1 and CDR2 from the germline V gene are LGHNA and YSLEER. The CDR3 length is 16 residues. CDR3 amino acids: CASSQGRAGGQTEAFF. The CDR3 DNA reads TGCGCCAGCAGCCAAGGGAGGGCAGGGGGCCAAACTGAAGCTTTCTTT.

This clonotype was recorded a few times. The chain couples TRBV5-8 to TRBJ2-5; D is perhaps TRBD1 (5 bases). V was trimmed by 2 bases and J by 4 bases, leaving 15 bases between them. Germline V gene sequence: CDR1 SGHTS, CDR2 YDEGEE. The CDR3 runs to 15 residues. CDR3 nucleotide sequence: TGTGCCAGCAGCTTCGACAGCCTCGATGGAGAGACCCAGTACTTC. This gives the protein CASSFDSLDGETQYF.

The chain couples TRBV5-5 to TRBJ1-6; D is uncertain. Germline CDR1 is SGHKS and CDR2 is YYEKEE (reference sequence). The V gene lost 6 bases and the J gene lost 0 bases, with 16 bases spanning the gap. CDR3 length: 17 amino acids. The CDR3 protein is CASTFRTASSYNSPLHF. CDR3 sequence (DNA): TGTGCCAGCACCTTCCGGACCGCGAGCTCCTATAATTCACCCCTCCACTTT.

The rearrangement joins TRBV7-2 to TRBJ2-3; perhaps TRBD1 as D (6 bases). Germline V gives CDR1 SGHTA, CDR2 FQGNSA. With 2 bases removed from V and 3 bases from J, the gap between germline ends came to 12 bases. This CDR3 spans 15 amino acids. The CDR3 region is CASSLQGRGTDTQYF. DNA of the CDR3: TGTGCCAGCAGCTTACAGGGGAGAGGGACAGATACGCAGTATTTT.

This clonotype was counted ten times or more. This sequence joins TRBV29-1 and TRBJ1-4; D remains ambiguous. The CDR3 covers 15 residues. Germline V lookup: CDR1 SQVTM, CDR2 ANQGSEA. Trimming pared 0 bases from V and 1 base from J, leaving 9 bases between. The CDR3 is CSVEELGGTNEKLFF. CDR3 sequence (DNA): TGCAGCGTTGAAGAACTGGGTGGAACTAATGAAAAACTGTTTTTT.

This clonotype was counted ten times or more. CDR3 in DNA: TGTGCCAGCGAACAGACAAGAACTAATGAAAAACTGTTTTTT. Its protein product is CASEQTRTNEKLFF. The gene calls are TRBV6-1 and TRBJ1-4; no clear D. V gave up 8 bases and J gave up 1 base, with 11 bases separating them. The CDR3 is 14 residues long. CDR1 and CDR2 (germline): MNHNS, SASEGT.

This clonotype has a count of ten or more. This rearrangement joins TRBV7-2 to TRBJ1-4; D possibly corresponds to TRBD1 (6 bases). CDR3 length: 16 residues. The germline V and J ends were trimmed by 5 bases and 8 bases, with 21 bases remaining between them. From germline, CDR1 is SGHTA and CDR2 FQGNSA. In DNA form, the CDR3 reads TGTGCCAGCAGCCCTGGGGGGGGCGCGACCTTCGAAAAACTGTTTTTT. Translating gives CASSPGGGATFEKLFF.

This clonotype was detected a few times. The CDR3 DNA follows: TGTGCCAGCAGCATAAACACCCGAGGGAGCTACACCTTC. Translation: CASSINTRGSYTF. J is TRBJ1-2 and V is TRBV3-1; D remains ambiguous. The germline V and J ends were trimmed by 5 bases and 9 bases, with 16 bases remaining between them. Per germline, CDR1 LGHDT and CDR2 YNNKEL (reference sequence). The CDR3 sequence is 13 residues long.

This clonotype has a handful of counts. This chain uses TRBV24-1 with TRBJ1-1; no firm D call. This CDR3 is built from 11 residues. Germline values: CDR1 KGHDR, CDR2 SFDVKD. V was shortened by 4 bases and J by 8 bases, with 7 bases between the two germline ends. The CDR3: CATSEGTEAFF. The CDR3 coding sequence is TGTGCCACCAGTGAAGGTACCGAAGCTTTCTTT.

This clonotype occurred many times. This chain links TRBV11-3 with TRBJ1-2; the D gene is possibly TRBD1 (6 bases). Germline V gene sequence: CDR1 SGHNT, CDR2 YENEEA. The CDR3 loop spans 14 amino acids. V lost 5 bases and J 3 bases, leaving 13 bases between the germline ends. The CDR3 is CASSTRGDYYGYTF. In DNA, the CDR3 is TGTGCCAGCAGCACCAGGGGCGACTACTATGGCTACACCTTC.

About this clonotype: A read error may explain this, as a much larger clone is one base away. The conserved phenylalanine or tryptophan normally closing the CDR3 is absent here, so this likely arose from a read error. The V call is TRBV6-5, the J call TRBJ2-2; D remains unclear. The CDR3 runs 12 residues. Trimming cost V 0 bases and J 8 bases, with 4 bases left between them. CDR1 and CDR2 from the germline V gene are MNHEY and SVGAGI. CDR3 sequence: CASSYSTGELFS. The CDR3 bases are TGTGCCAGCAGTTACTCGACAGGGGAGCTGTTTTCT.

The CDR3 region has the DNA TGTGCCAGCAGCCTTGGGACTAGCGGGGGGGCAGCCGAGCAGTTCTTC. As protein: CASSLGTSGGAAEQFF. The chain is built from TRBV28 and TRBJ2-1; 16 bases are a match to TRBD2. Germline CDR1 is MDHEN and CDR2 is SYDVKM. CDR3 length equals 16 residues. V lost 6 bases to trimming and J lost 10 bases; unmatched junction nucleotides: 9.

This clonotype has at least ten counts. The chain uses TRBV28 and TRBJ1-2, with 10 positions matching TRBD1. V lost 10 bases, J lost 5 bases, and 16 bases stayed unmatched. The CDR3 is 16 residues long. Germline V gene lookup returns CDR1 MDHEN and CDR2 SYDVKM. CDR3 coding DNA: TGTGCCATCACACCCCCGGGACAGGGGAGGTGGTATGGCTACACCTTC. Protein product: CAITPPGQGRWYGYTF.

This clonotype was detected many times. The chain carries TRBV28 and TRBJ1-1; no firm D call. CDR1 is MDHEN and CDR2 is SYDVKM in the germline V gene. Trimming cost V 1 base and J 0 bases, with 12 bases left between them. The CDR3 length is 16 residues. CDR3 sequence: CASSLLTGKVNTEAFF. The CDR3 bases are TGTGCCAGCAGTTTATTGACGGGTAAGGTGAACACTGAAGCTTTCTTT.

The V and J genes are TRBV4-3 and TRBJ1-1; D is ambiguous. Trimming removed 0 bases at V and 0 bases at J, with 17 bases between. The CDR3 covers 18 residues. Per germline, CDR1 LGHNA and CDR2 YSLEER. The CDR3 DNA reads TGCGCCAGCAGCCAAGATTCGGAGGGAGGATTCATGAACACTGAAGCTTTCTTT. Amino acid sequence: CASSQDSEGGFMNTEAFF.

This clonotype was seen only a few times. This chain joins TRBV5-6 and TRBJ2-2, with no clear D. V dropped 5 bases and J dropped 6 bases, with 17 bases sitting between them. This CDR3 has 15 amino acids. Germline assignment: CDR1 SGHDT and CDR2 YYEEEE. This CDR3 is CASSNKPQPSGELFF. DNA for the CDR3: TGTGCCAGCAGTAACAAACCCCAACCTTCCGGGGAGCTGTTTTTT.

This sequence joins TRBV18 and TRBJ2-5; either TRBD1 or TRBD2 may supply D (5 bases each). Germline lookup yields CDR1 KGHSH and CDR2 LQKENI. V was pared by 1 base and J by 4 bases, with 16 bases between. CDR3 length equals 16 residues. As DNA, the CDR3 is TGTGCCAGCTCACCACGGGGCGACCGGAGCGGAGAGACCCAGTACTTC. This encodes CASSPRGDRSGETQYF.

This clonotype was seen a handful of times. The chain uses TRBV11-2 and TRBJ2-1; the D gene is possibly TRBD2 (6 bases). The germline V and J ends were trimmed by 1 base and 4 bases, with 11 bases remaining between them. Germline V gives CDR1 SGHAT, CDR2 FQNNGV. The CDR3 is made up of 15 amino acids. CDR3 in DNA: TGTGCCAGCAGCTTAGGGGCTAGCGAATACAATGAGCAGTTCTTC. The encoded protein is CASSLGASEYNEQFF.

This clonotype was seen more than once but under ten times. This chain uses TRBV11-2 with TRBJ2-7; perhaps D is TRBD1 or TRBD2 (5 bases each). Germline values: CDR1 SGHAT, CDR2 FQNNGV. This CDR3 region has 14 residues. The V end was cut by 5 bases, the J end by 10 bases, with 21 bases between. The CDR3 protein is CASSPTRDRIYQYF. CDR3 DNA: TGTGCCAGCAGCCCAACCCGGGACCGGATTTACCAGTACTTC. Looking up the rest from reference TRBV11-2 and TRBJ2-7 gives the full variable domain: EAGVAQSPRYKIIEKRQSVAFWCNPISGHATLYWYQQILGQGPKLLIQFQNNGVVDDSQLPKDRFSAERLKGVDSTLKIQPAKLEDSAVYLCASSPTRDRIYQYFGPGTRLTVT.

The rearrangement links TRBV6-1 to TRBJ2-2; D ambiguous. V was pared by 5 bases and J by 7 bases, with 11 bases between. This CDR3 has 13 residues. Germline V gene lookup returns CDR1 MNHNS and CDR2 SASEGT. This CDR3 is CASSLALGGELFF. CDR3 nucleotide sequence: TGTGCCAGCAGTCTGGCCCTAGGCGGGGAGCTGTTTTTT.

The chain joins TRBV5-1 to TRBJ1-1; D unclear. This CDR3 region has 14 residues. V lost 1 base and J 2 bases, leaving 9 bases between the germline ends. CDR1 is SGHRS and CDR2 is YFSETQ in the germline V gene. The CDR3 bases are TGCGCCAGCAGCTTGCTGCAGACTAACACTGAAGCTTTCTTT. It yields the protein CASSLLQTNTEAFF.

There are many counts of this clonotype. The chain combines TRBV12-3 or TRBV12-4 with TRBJ2-5, with 8 bases identical to TRBD1. J lost 5 bases, V lost 5 bases, and 4 bases had no gene match. The CDR3 covers 13 residues. CDR3 residues: CASSDRGNETQYF. The CDR3 DNA is TGTGCCAGCAGTGACAGGGGAAATGAGACCCAGTACTTC.

The V gene is TRBV7-6, the J gene TRBJ2-3; the D is unclear. Germline V gene lookup returns CDR1 SGHVS and CDR2 FNYEAQ. V was cut by 2 bases and J by 2 bases, with 14 bases left in between. This CDR3 comprises 16 residues. CDR3 nucleotide sequence: TGTGCCAGCAGCTTAACCAGGTCCAAATTCACAGATACGCAGTATTTT. As protein: CASSLTRSKFTDTQYF.

Only a few counts were recorded for this clonotype. The V gene is TRBV11-2, the J gene TRBJ2-3, with D hard to call. This CDR3 has 16 residues. The germline gives CDR1 SGHAT, CDR2 FQNNGV. Trimming left V 0 bases short and J 3 bases short, with 13 bases between. The CDR3, as DNA: TGTGCCAGCAGCTTAGAACCCCGAGGATGGACAGATACGCAGTATTTT. Amino acids: CASSLEPRGWTDTQYF. Full variable domain (outside the CDR3, taken from reference TRBV11-2 and TRBJ2-3): EAGVAQSPRYKIIEKRQSVAFWCNPISGHATLYWYQQILGQGPKLLIQFQNNGVVDDSQLPKDRFSAERLKGVDSTLKIQPAKLEDSAVYLCASSLEPRGWTDTQYFGPGTRLTVL.

This clonotype was counted a few times. The chain recombines TRBV5-1 with TRBJ2-6, with D hard to call. Trimming stripped 5 bases from V and 4 bases from J, with 10 bases between. Germline assignment: CDR1 SGHRS and CDR2 YFSETQ. The CDR3 has 14 amino acids. The CDR3 coding sequence is TGCGCCAGCAGAGGGCCGGTGGGGGCCAACGTCCTGACTTTC. It yields the protein CASRGPVGANVLTF. The complete variable domain, with remaining parts taken from reference TRBV5-1 and TRBJ2-6, reads KAGVTQTPRYLIKTRGQQVTLSCSPISGHRSVSWYQQTPGQGLQFLFEYFSETQRNKGNFPGRFSGRQFSNSRSEMNVSTLELGDSALYLCASRGPVGANVLTFGAGSRLTVL.

The chain has TRBV7-8 and TRBJ1-5; TRBD1 might be the D (5 bases). The ends were cut back, 5 bases at V and 6 bases at J, with 17 bases in the middle. The V gene's germline CDR1 is SGHVS and CDR2 FQNEAQ. The CDR3 runs to 15 residues. The CDR3, as DNA: TGTGCCAGCAGCGGATATGGCAGGGTTGGTCAGCCCCAGCATTTT. It specifies CASSGYGRVGQPQHF.

This chain uses TRBV5-1 with TRBJ1-4; D is unclear. Germline V gene lookup returns CDR1 SGHRS and CDR2 YFSETQ. The CDR3 length is 14 residues. The germline V and J ends were trimmed by 3 bases and 6 bases, with 12 bases remaining between them. CDR3 DNA: TGCGCCAGCAGCTCGGTTGAGACTCATGAAAAACTGTTTTTT. This encodes CASSSVETHEKLFF.

This clonotype has just a few counts. This sequence joins TRBV5-6 and TRBJ2-2, with a tentative D call TRBD1 (5 bases). V lost 5 bases, J lost 4 bases, and 12 bases lay in between. The germline V gene has CDR1 SGHDT and CDR2 YYEEEE. This CDR3 has 14 amino acids. The CDR3 is CASSMVGRTGELFF. Written as DNA, the CDR3 is TGTGCCAGCAGTATGGTGGGGCGCACCGGGGAGCTGTTTTTT. Full variable domain (remainder filled in from reference TRBV5-6 and TRBJ2-2): DAGVTQSPTHLIKTRGQQVTLRCSPKSGHDTVSWYQQALGQGPQFIFQYYEEEERQRGNFPDRFSGHQFPNYSSELNVNALLLGDSALYLCASSMVGRTGELFFGEGSRLTVL.